This T cell receptor beta chain is from a study of T-cell memory formation after mild COVID-19. Whole-study findings and limits: Researchers could not confirm that second-wave clones peaking on day 37 targeted SARS-CoV-2. Contracting clones from day 15 to 85 showed balanced CD4/CD8; later expanders favored CD4+.

This clonotype has more than one count but fewer than ten. Its antigen is still unknown. TCRdb redid the calling of the 5' RACE reads with MiXCR, one entry per CDR3 protein. The top ten hold 20% to 25% of the sample, which has hundreds of thousands of distinct CDR3 sequences, approximately 16% seen once. The CDR3 has 8 amino acids. The germline CDR1 and CDR2 sequences are SQVTM and ANQGSEA. Trimming shortened V by 4 bases and J by 10 bases, and 2 bases separated the two germline ends. The source of this sequence is a man aged 18 to 30 who had mild COVID-19 (a few samples of this study predate the infection). Cell type and time point are not known. The chain combines TRBV29-1 with TRBJ2-1; no definite D call. Input material: PBMCs or a T cell subset sorted from them (not recorded which). CDR3 in DNA: TGCAGCGTTGGAGAGCAGTTCTTC. Translating it yields CSVGEQFF.